One and the same sample provided the 14 T cell receptor beta chains below, sequenced in a study of blood T cell repertoires in COVID-19. Data came from immunoSEQ multiplex PCR; TCRdb stores just in-frame clones and leaves some out. The profile shows some 110,000 clones, around 80% of them singletons. Sequenced input: peripheral blood. The receptors stem from a woman between 70 and 85 years old with acute or convalescent COVID-19.

The V gene is TRBV20-1, the J gene TRBJ2-3; TRBD1 aligns across 7 bases. The CDR3 covers 10 residues. V lost 6 bases to trimming and J lost 11 bases; unmatched junction nucleotides: 5. The germline CDR1 and CDR2 sequences are DFQATT and SNEGSKA (reference sequence). This CDR3 reads CSASRQGQYF. The CDR3 coding sequence is TGCAGTGCCTCCCGACAGGGGCAGTATTTT.

The chain links TRBV2 to TRBJ1-5; TRBD1 aligns across 7 bases. This CDR3 has 15 amino acids. Germline CDR1 is SNHLY and CDR2 is FYNNEI. V shed 7 bases, J shed 2 bases, and the junction held 8 bases outside the gene matches. CDR3 DNA: TGTGCCAGCAAAAGTCGGACAGGAGGCAATCAGCCCCAGCATTTT. Protein product: CASKSRTGGNQPQHF.

This clone has only one observation. The CDR3 coding sequence is TGTGCCAGCAGTGGTAAACTAGGCTCTGAGCAGTTCTTC. Amino acids: CASSGKLGSEQFF. The gene calls are TRBV25-1 and TRBJ2-1; D perhaps matches TRBD2 (5 bases). Germline V gives CDR1 MGHDK, CDR2 SYGVNS. The V end lost 4 bases, the J end lost 9 bases, and 13 bases lay between the germline ends. This CDR3 is 13 amino acids long. The whole variable domain, remainder taken from reference TRBV25-1 and TRBJ2-1, is EADIYQTPRYLVIGTGKKITLECSQTMGHDKMYWYQQDPGMELHLIHYSYGVNSTEKGDLSSESTVSRIRTEHFPLTLESARPSHTSQYLCASSGKLGSEQFFGPGTRLTVL.

The CDR3 sequence: CASSLNRRNYGYTF. The CDR3 nucleotides are TGTGCCAGCAGTTTGAACAGACGTAACTATGGCTACACCTTC. V is TRBV27 and J is TRBJ1-2, with D hard to call. From germline, CDR1 is MNHEY and CDR2 SMNVEV (reference sequence). V was shortened by 3 bases and J by 1 base, with 9 bases between the two germline ends. The CDR3 consists of 14 residues.

The chain carries TRBV5-6 and TRBJ1-1; D is perhaps TRBD1 (6 bases). CDR1 SGHDT and CDR2 YYEEEE come from the germline V gene. The CDR3 has 15 residues. The germline V and J ends were trimmed by 5 bases and 1 base, with 15 bases remaining between them. CDR3 residues: CASRIHGGPNTEAFF. CDR3 DNA: TGTGCCAGCAGAATTCACGGGGGGCCGAACACTGAAGCTTTCTTT.

This clone was seen a handful of times. The CDR3 here is CASSPKVGQRSNYGYTF. For the CDR3, the DNA is TGTGCCAGCAGCCCTAAGGTAGGTCAGCGGTCTAACTATGGCTACACCTTC. The V gene is TRBV7-9, the J gene TRBJ1-2; D not resolved. V gave up 5 bases and J gave up 0 bases, with 19 bases separating them. The germline CDR1 and CDR2 sequences are SEHNR and FQNEAQ (reference sequence). This CDR3 contains 17 residues.

V gene TRBV24-1 combines with J gene TRBJ2-1; 7 bases are shared with TRBD2. Looked up from germline, CDR1 is KGHDR and CDR2 is SFDVKD. CDR3 length equals 13 residues. Losses at the gene ends were 9 bases for V and 6 bases for J; bases not matched to a gene: 7. Here the CDR3 reads CATSRGFGNEQFF. In DNA form, the CDR3 reads TGTGCCACCTCGCGGGGGTTCGGCAATGAGCAGTTCTTC.

J is TRBJ1-6 and V is TRBV7-3; 9 nucleotides line up with TRBD1. The trim removed 5 bases at V and 11 bases at J, leaving 4 bases unmatched. Per germline, CDR1 SGHTA and CDR2 FQGTGA. The CDR3 is 13 residues long. The CDR3 nucleotides are TGTGCCAGCAGCCCGGGACAGGGCACACCCCTCCACTTT. It codes for CASSPGQGTPLHF. Filled out from reference TRBV7-3 and TRBJ1-6, the complete variable domain reads GAGVSQTPSNKVTEKGKYVELRCDPISGHTALYWYRQSLGQGPEFLIYFQGTGAADDSGLPNDRFFAVRPEGSVSTLKIQRTERGDSAVYLCASSPGQGTPLHFGNGTRLTVT.

This chain links TRBV6-5 with TRBJ1-3; TRBD1 agrees at 7 bases. Germline trimming cut 5 bases from V and 3 bases from J; bases unmatched to any gene: 7. Germline V gene data show CDR1 as MNHEY and CDR2 as SVGAGI. This CDR3 is built from 15 residues. CDR3 bases: TGTGCCAGCAGTCGCGGGACAGCCAGTGGAAACACCATATATTTT. This sequence encodes CASSRGTASGNTIYF.

This chain uses TRBV7-6 with TRBJ2-2; D gene uncertain. The ends were cut back, 0 bases at V and 7 bases at J, with 9 bases in the middle. Germline V gene data show CDR1 as SGHVS and CDR2 as FNYEAQ. The CDR3 runs to 14 residues. CDR3 DNA: TGTGCCAGCAGCTTAGCGAATGAGGTCGGGGAGCTGTTTTTT. Protein product: CASSLANEVGELFF.

This clone was seen just once. The chain couples TRBV5-1 to TRBJ2-3; 9 bases align to TRBD2. CDR3 length: 16 amino acids. The V gene end was trimmed by 0 bases and the J gene end by 0 bases; junction bases not matched to a gene: 2. CDR1 is SGHRS and CDR2 is YFSETQ in the germline V gene. The CDR3 sequence is CASSLEGLASTDTQYF. CDR3 nucleotides: TGCGCCAGCAGCTTGGAGGGACTAGCTAGCACAGATACGCAGTATTTT.

This sequence joins TRBV3-1 (or the pseudogene TRBV3-2) and TRBJ1-1; 7 bases are a match to TRBD1. This CDR3 has 14 residues. The junction had 2 bases not matched to a gene; V was cut back by 1 base and J by 3 bases. Germline V gene data show CDR1 as LGHDT and CDR2 as YNNKEL (reference sequence). CDR3 DNA sequence: TGTGCCAGCAGCCAAGGAGGGGGCGACACTGAAGCTTTCTTT. Translation: CASSQGGGDTEAFF.

Only one count was recorded for this clone. CDR3 region: CATGSGTEAFF. The CDR3 coding sequence is TGTGCCACCGGGAGTGGTACTGAAGCTTTCTTT. J is TRBJ1-1 and V is TRBV24-1, with D uncertain. This CDR3 has 11 amino acids. Germline V gene lookup returns CDR1 KGHDR and CDR2 SFDVKD. The ends were cut back, 9 bases at V and 5 bases at J, with 9 bases in the middle.

This clone was detected only a few times. The chain has TRBV9 and TRBJ2-1, with TRBD2 matching 13 bases. Trimming at V came to 3 bases and at J to 0 bases, leaving 0 bases not matched to a gene. Germline-derived CDR1 and CDR2 are SGDLS and YYNGEE. This CDR3 is built from 16 residues. CDR3 bases: TGTGCCAGCAGCGGGACTAGCGGGGGCTCCTACAATGAGCAGTTCTTC. This codes for CASSGTSGGSYNEQFF.